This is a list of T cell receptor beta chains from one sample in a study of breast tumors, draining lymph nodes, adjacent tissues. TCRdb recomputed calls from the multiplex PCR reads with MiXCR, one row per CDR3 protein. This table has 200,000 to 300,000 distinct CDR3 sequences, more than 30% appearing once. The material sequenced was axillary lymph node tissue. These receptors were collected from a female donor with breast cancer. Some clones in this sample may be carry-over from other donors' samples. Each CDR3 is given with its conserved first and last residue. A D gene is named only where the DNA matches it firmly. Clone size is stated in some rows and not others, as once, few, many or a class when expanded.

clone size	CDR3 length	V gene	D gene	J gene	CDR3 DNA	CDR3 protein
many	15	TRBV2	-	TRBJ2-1	TGTGCCAGCTCGAGGGCGCTGAGCTCCTACAATGAGCAGTTCTTC	CASSRALSSYNEQFF
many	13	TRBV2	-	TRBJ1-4	TGTGCCAGCGAGCGGCGGACAAATGAAAAACTGTTTTTT	CASERRTNEKLFF
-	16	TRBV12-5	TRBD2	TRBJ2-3	TGTGCTAGTGGTTTCGGACTAGCGGAACTCACAGATACGCAGTATTTT	CASGFGLAELTDTQYF
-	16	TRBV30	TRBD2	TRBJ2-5	TGTGCCTGGAGTGTATTGGGCGGGAGGGGTGGAGAGACCCAGTACTTC	CAWSVLGGRGGETQYF
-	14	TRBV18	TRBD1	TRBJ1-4	TGTGCCAGCTCACCACCGGCGGACAGGGGTAAACTGTTTTTT	CASSPPADRGKLFF
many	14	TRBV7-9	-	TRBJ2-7	TGTGCCAGCAGCTTAGGCGGGTCGACCTACGAGCAGTACTTC	CASSLGGSTYEQYF
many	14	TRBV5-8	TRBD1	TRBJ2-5	TGTGCCAGCAGCAGAGTACAGGGGAGAGAGACCCAGTACTTC	CASSRVQGRETQYF
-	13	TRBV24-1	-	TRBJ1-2	TGTGCCACCAGTGACACCGGGACGGATGGCTACACCTTC	CATSDTGTDGYTF
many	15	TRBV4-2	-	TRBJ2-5	TGTGCCAGCAGCTACACCAGTGGGAAGGAAGAGACCCAGTACTTC	CASSYTSGKEETQYF
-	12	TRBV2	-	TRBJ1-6	TGTGCCAGCGGCGGACAGTCCTCACCCCTCCACTTT	CASGGQSSPLHF
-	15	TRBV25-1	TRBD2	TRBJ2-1	TGTGCCAGCAGTGGGGTAAGCGGGAGAGGCAATGAGCAGTTCTTC	CASSGVSGRGNEQFF
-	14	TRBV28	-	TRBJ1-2	TGTGCCAGCAGCCCGGGACGCAACTTATATGGCTGCACCTTC	CASSPGRNLYGCTF
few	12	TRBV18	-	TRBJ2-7	TGTGCCAGCTCACCTGGGTCTGCCGAGCAGTACTTC	CASSPGSAEQYF